This T cell receptor (beta chain) was obtained from a study of human T cells and chemical hapten exposure. For the study at large: All patients underwent weekly scalp dosing with diphenylcyclopropenone for the full roughly 25-week study. Study outcomes and limitations: Since the donors had alopecia, their immune response may not be the same as that of healthy people. Expanded TCRs created a significantly greater count of big CDR3 similarity clusters than controls did.

In TCRdb, the RACE reads were re-called with MiXCR into one record per CDR3 protein. The sample lists tens of thousands of distinct CDR3 sequences, approximately 32% occurring once. This clonotype was counted a few times. What it binds is unknown. Germline V gene lookup returns CDR1 MNHNY and CDR2 SVGAGI (reference sequence). There are 20 residues in the CDR3. V was pared by 4 bases and J by 0 bases, with 14 bases of the junction left unmatched. The time point here: patch test 1, 2 weeks after DPC sensitization. As to treatment: therapeutic diphenylcyclopropenone sensitization with weekly scalp DPC. Extraction of total RNA was performed on unfractionated whole blood.

The chain is built from TRBV6-6 and TRBJ2-1; 11 bases map to TRBD2. This TCR came from a man aged 35 to 55 with alopecia areata. Some clones in this sample may be carry-over from other donors' samples. Specimen: whole blood, collected in connection with sensitization to the hapten diphenylcyclopropenone (DPC). The CDR3 DNA reads as TGTGCCAGCAGTTCCCCCCACGGACTAGCGGGCCGAAGCTCCTACAATGAGCAGTTCTTC. Translation: CASSSPHGLAGRSSYNEQFF.